What follows is one T cell receptor (beta chain) and its context. The sample originates from a study of blood T cell repertoires in COVID-19. Authors' methods: Estimation of nucleated cell counts was performed using reference gene primer amplification. Only in-frame clones appear in the TCRdb table, and some are missing; sequencing was by immunoSEQ multiplex PCR. V and J calls and clone size are copied from that table; D and trimming were computed from the DNA. Among a few hundred thousand clones, 85% were seen once, and the ten largest hold just over 7%. The sample comprised peripheral blood. This TCR derives from a human donor in a cohort sampled during active COVID-19.

This CDR3 reads CASSYGQGFGELFF. The CDR3 DNA is TGTGCCAGCAGCTACGGACAGGGTTTCGGGGAGCTGTTTTTT. The rearrangement joins TRBV7-3 to TRBJ2-2, with 8 bases that match TRBD1. V shed 4 bases, J shed 7 bases, and the junction held 5 bases outside the gene matches. Germline V gene sequence: CDR1 SGHTA, CDR2 FQGTGA. The CDR3 consists of 14 residues.